These T cell receptor beta chains were read from a single sample in a study of T cell repertoires in cytomegalovirus infection. MiXCR, run by TCRdb on the reads, gives a single entry per CDR3 protein. The repertoire consists of some 24,000 distinct CDR3 sequences, with approximately 22% occurring once and the leading ten covering roughly nine tenths. The antigens these receptors bind are not known. The sample consisted of CD8+ T cells from cultured PBMCs, taken from culture after CMV antigen stimulation. The receptors were sampled from a human donor in good health (CMV status not recorded). Some clones in this sample may be carry-over from other donors' samples. Each CDR3 is given with its conserved first and last residue. The D gene is left open where the match is weak. Expanded clones get a size class; other rows say once, few or many, or leave the size out.

cdr3_nt	cdr3_aa	d_call	j_call	v_call	clone_size
TGTGCCAGCAGCTTAGGGTCGACTAATGAAAAACTGTTTTTT	CASSLGSTNEKLFF	-	TRBJ1-4	TRBV11-2	few
TGTGCCAGCAGTTATTCTTCAGGAGCAGTCACCCGGTACTTC	CASSYSSGAVTRYF	-	TRBJ2-7	TRBV6-5	few
TGTGCCAGCAGCGAGCTGACAAATTCACAGCCCCTCCACTTT	CASSELTNSQPLHF	-	TRBJ1-6	TRBV7-2	many
TGCAGTGCTTCCGGCCCCGAGGGGAGCGGGGAGCTGTTTTTT	CSASGPEGSGELFF	-	TRBJ2-2	TRBV20-1	few
TGTGCCAGTAGCGGGGGGAGCTACAATGAGCAGTTCTTC	CASSGGSYNEQFF	TRBD2	TRBJ2-1	TRBV7-2	-
TGTGCCAGCACCCCCTTAATCGGGGAGTCATACAATGAGCAGTTCTTC	CASTPLIGESYNEQFF	-	TRBJ2-1	TRBV12-3/TRBV12-4	-
TGTGCCAGCAGTTTAAATTTCGGGACTACCCCTTCTGAGGAGCAGTACTTC	CASSLNFGTTPSEEQYF	TRBD2	TRBJ2-7	TRBV12-3/TRBV12-4	many
TGTGCCAGCAGCCGAGATGGGGAAATAGTGCAAGAGACCCAGTACTTC	CASSRDGEIVQETQYF	-	TRBJ2-5	TRBV11-2	-
TGTGCCAGCAGCCGAGCTGGTTCGGCGAACTATGGCTACACCTTC	CASSRAGSANYGYTF	-	TRBJ1-2	TRBV11-2	few
TGCGCCAGCAGCTTGTGGGGAGTACTAGCGGGGAGCGCTGAGTACAATGAGCAGTTCTTC	CASSLWGVLAGSAEYNEQFF	TRBD2	TRBJ2-1	TRBV5-1	-
TGTGCCAGCAGCTTATTCGGACAGGGAAGCTCCTACAATGAGCAGTTCTTC	CASSLFGQGSSYNEQFF	TRBD1	TRBJ2-1	TRBV7-6	many
TGTGCCAGCAGCTTAGGGGACGCAAGAAGCTGGTACGAGCAGTACTTC	CASSLGDARSWYEQYF	-	TRBJ2-7	TRBV11-2	many
TGTGCCAGCAGCTTAACCGGGAACAATGAGCAGTTCTTC	CASSLTGNNEQFF	-	TRBJ2-1	TRBV7-9	many
TGTGCCAGCAGTGGCCGGGACAGGGGGCTTGACGAGCAGTACTTC	CASSGRDRGLDEQYF	TRBD1	TRBJ2-7	TRBV6-1	few
TGTGCCAGCAGTTTACCTAATGAAAAACTGTTTTTT	CASSLPNEKLFF	-	TRBJ1-4	TRBV28	-
TGTGCCAGCAGCCCCGGGACAGGAGAAACTAACACCGGGGAGCTGTTTTTT	CASSPGTGETNTGELFF	TRBD1	TRBJ2-2	TRBV11-3	few
TGCAGTGCTAGCCGGCCCGAAGAGACCCAGTACTTC	CSASRPEETQYF	-	TRBJ2-5	TRBV20-1	few
TGTGCCAGCAGCCAAGGAAACGGAGCAACTAATGAAAAACTGTTTTTT	CASSQGNGATNEKLFF	-	TRBJ1-4	TRBV4-2	many
TGTGCCAGCAGCTTAGCCTACACCGGGACGTATAATTCACCCCTCCACTTT	CASSLAYTGTYNSPLHF	-	TRBJ1-6	TRBV11-2	many
TGTGCCAGCAGTGAAATTAGCGGGGGGCCAAGCTCCTACGAGCAGTACTTC	CASSEISGGPSSYEQYF	TRBD2	TRBJ2-7	TRBV6-1	many
TGTGCCAGCAGTTTGCGGGCCGCAATTACCGGGGAGCTGTTTTTT	CASSLRAAITGELFF	-	TRBJ2-2	TRBV12-3/TRBV12-4	few
TGCAGTGCTAGAGATTCTTTGAGTTGGACGCAGTATTTT	CSARDSLSWTQYF	-	TRBJ2-3	TRBV20-1	-
TGCGCCAGCAGCCAAGATTCGGCGCTAGAAGCTTTCTTT	CASSQDSALEAFF	-	TRBJ1-1	TRBV4-3	many
TGTGCCAGCAGTTTAAGGGCTCGACTGAATAGCGGGGGGTTCGTCACAGATACGCAGTATTTT	CASSLRARLNSGGFVTDTQYF	TRBD2	TRBJ2-3	TRBV28	few
TGCGCCAGCAGCCAATCCACCGGGACAGGGGGTTTCAACACTGAAGCTTTCTTT	CASSQSTGTGGFNTEAFF	TRBD1	TRBJ1-1	TRBV4-1	-
TGTGCCAGCAGCAAAGCAGGGAACTCACCCCTCCACTTT	CASSKAGNSPLHF	-	TRBJ1-6	TRBV9	few
TGTGCCAGCAGTTACCGTTCAAGGGAGACCCAGTACTTC	CASSYRSRETQYF	-	TRBJ2-5	TRBV6-2/TRBV6-3	-
TGTGCCAGCAGTCCAACAGATACGCAGTATTTT	CASSPTDTQYF	-	TRBJ2-3	TRBV12-3/TRBV12-4	few
TGTGCCAGTACTTTCGGACAGCAGAACACTGAAGCTTTCTTT	CASTFGQQNTEAFF	-	TRBJ1-1	TRBV19	few
TGTGCCAGCAGCTTAGGAGGGGGGGCGCGTGGCTACACCTTC	CASSLGGGARGYTF	-	TRBJ1-2	TRBV7-9	-
TGTGCCAGCAGCCGCGGACAGGGTATGAGGAACACTGAAGCTTTCTTT	CASSRGQGMRNTEAFF	TRBD1	TRBJ1-1	TRBV3-1	-
TGTGCCAGCAGCTTAGCCGGGCTAGCGGGGACCTACGAGCAGTACTTC	CASSLAGLAGTYEQYF	TRBD2	TRBJ2-7	TRBV7-2	many
TGTGCCACCAGCGTTGGGATAGCCCAAGAGACCCAGTACTTC	CATSVGIAQETQYF	-	TRBJ2-5	TRBV15	many
TGTGCCATCAGTGAGTCGAGGGCGGTAGCGGATTACGAGCAGTACTTC	CAISESRAVADYEQYF	-	TRBJ2-7	TRBV10-3	many
TGCGCCAGCAGCCAATCCTGGGGGACCTTGGGTGGCACAGATACGCAGTATTTT	CASSQSWGTLGGTDTQYF	-	TRBJ2-3	TRBV4-1	many
TGTGCCAGCAGGAACGGGGGGGCTTTGGACATTCAGTACTTC	CASRNGGALDIQYF	TRBD2	TRBJ2-4	TRBV2	-
TGTGCCAGCAGTTTGGGACAGGGCAATCAGCCCCAGCATTTT	CASSLGQGNQPQHF	TRBD1	TRBJ1-5	TRBV6-5	many